The sequence of this T cell receptor (beta chain) was determined in a study of shared clonotypes between healthy human individuals. Study-level results: An anticipated effect of sequencing depth on clonotype sharing among donors was recognized. Relative to memory subsets, naive subsets generally showed larger estimated richness.

Using immunoSEQ multiplex PCR, the repertoire was profiled, and TCRdb retains in-frame clones only, with some absent. The data hold 2 million to 2.5 million clones, with 90% to 96% observed a single time. Per germline, CDR1 SGHRS and CDR2 YFSETQ. CDR3 size: 14 residues. V was trimmed by 0 bases and J by 0 bases, leaving 7 bases between them. For this clone: Its specificity is unknown.

The receptor was isolated from a man younger than 35 in good health. The sample was naive CD4+ T cells sorted from blood. The subset here: CD45RA+ positively selected. The V call is TRBV5-1, the J call TRBJ2-7; tentative D call: TRBD2 (5 bases). CDR3 amino acids: CASSLGTDSYEQYF. The CDR3 DNA sequence: TGCGCCAGCAGCTTGGGGACTGACTCCTACGAGCAGTACTTC.